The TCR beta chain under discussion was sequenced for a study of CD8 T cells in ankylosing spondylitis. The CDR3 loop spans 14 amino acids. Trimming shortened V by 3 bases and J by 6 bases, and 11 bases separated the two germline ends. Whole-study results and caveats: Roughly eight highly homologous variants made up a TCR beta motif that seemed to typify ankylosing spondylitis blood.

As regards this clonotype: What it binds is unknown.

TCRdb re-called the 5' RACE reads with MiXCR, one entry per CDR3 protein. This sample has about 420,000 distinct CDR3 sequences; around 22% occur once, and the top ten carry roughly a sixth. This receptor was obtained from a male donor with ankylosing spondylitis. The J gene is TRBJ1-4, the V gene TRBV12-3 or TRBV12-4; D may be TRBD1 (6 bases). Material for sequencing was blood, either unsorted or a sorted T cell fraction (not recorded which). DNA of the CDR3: TGTGCCAGCAGTTTGAGGACAGTAGATGAAAAACTGTTTTTT. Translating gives CASSLRTVDEKLFF.